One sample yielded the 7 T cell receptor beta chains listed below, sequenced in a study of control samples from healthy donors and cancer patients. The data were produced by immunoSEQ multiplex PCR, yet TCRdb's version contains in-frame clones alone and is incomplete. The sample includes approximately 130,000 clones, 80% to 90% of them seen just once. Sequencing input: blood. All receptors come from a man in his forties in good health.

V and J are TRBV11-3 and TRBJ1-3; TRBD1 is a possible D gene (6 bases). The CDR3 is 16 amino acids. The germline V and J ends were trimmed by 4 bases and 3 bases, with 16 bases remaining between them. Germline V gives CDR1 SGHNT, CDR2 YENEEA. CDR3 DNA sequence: TGTGCCAGCAGCTCACACCAGGGGCGATTTGGAAACACCATATATTTT. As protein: CASSSHQGRFGNTIYF.

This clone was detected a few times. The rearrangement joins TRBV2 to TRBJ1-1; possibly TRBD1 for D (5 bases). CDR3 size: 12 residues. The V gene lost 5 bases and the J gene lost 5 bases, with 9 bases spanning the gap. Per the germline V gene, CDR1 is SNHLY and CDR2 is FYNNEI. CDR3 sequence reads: CASSSQGTEAFF. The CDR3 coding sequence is TGTGCCAGCAGTTCCCAGGGAACTGAAGCTTTCTTT.

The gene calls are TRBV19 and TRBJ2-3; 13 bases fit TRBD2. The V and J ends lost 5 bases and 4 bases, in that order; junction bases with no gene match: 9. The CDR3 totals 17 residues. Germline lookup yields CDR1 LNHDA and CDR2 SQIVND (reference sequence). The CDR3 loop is CASSPRTSGGLADTQYF. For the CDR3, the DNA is TGTGCCAGTAGTCCGAGGACTAGCGGGGGTCTGGCAGATACGCAGTATTTT.

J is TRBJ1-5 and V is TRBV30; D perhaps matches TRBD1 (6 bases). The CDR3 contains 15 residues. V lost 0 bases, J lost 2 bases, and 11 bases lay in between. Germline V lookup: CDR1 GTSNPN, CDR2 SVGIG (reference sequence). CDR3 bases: TGTGCCTGGAGTGTGAGGAGGGGGGGCAATCAGCCCCAGCATTTT. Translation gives CAWSVRRGGNQPQHF.

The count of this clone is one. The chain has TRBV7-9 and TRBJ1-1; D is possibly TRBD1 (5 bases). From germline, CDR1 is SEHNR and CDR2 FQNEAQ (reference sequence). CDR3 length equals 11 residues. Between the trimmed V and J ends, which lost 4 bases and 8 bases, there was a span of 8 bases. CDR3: CASSSGTEAFF. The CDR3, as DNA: TGTGCCAGCAGCTCTGGGACGGAAGCTTTCTTT. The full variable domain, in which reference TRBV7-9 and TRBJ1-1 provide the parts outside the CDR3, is DTGVSQNPRHKITKRGQNVTFRCDPISEHNRLYWYRQTLGQGPEFLTYFQNEAQLEKSRLLSDRFSAERPKGSFSTLEIQRTEQGDSAMYLCASSSGTEAFFGQGTRLTVV.

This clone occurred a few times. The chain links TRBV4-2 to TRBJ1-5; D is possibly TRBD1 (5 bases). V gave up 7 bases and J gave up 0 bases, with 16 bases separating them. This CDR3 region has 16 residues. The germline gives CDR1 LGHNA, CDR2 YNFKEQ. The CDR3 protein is CASNQGGTFSNQPQHF. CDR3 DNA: TGTGCCAGCAACCAGGGAGGGACCTTTAGCAATCAGCCCCAGCATTTT.

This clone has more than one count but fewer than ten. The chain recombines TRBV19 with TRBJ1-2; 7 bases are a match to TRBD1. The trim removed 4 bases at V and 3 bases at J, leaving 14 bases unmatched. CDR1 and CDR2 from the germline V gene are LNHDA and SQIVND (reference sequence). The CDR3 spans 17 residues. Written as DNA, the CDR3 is TGTGCCAGTAGTAACACCCTCGCCGGGACAGCGTACTATGGCTACACCTTC. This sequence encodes CASSNTLAGTAYYGYTF.